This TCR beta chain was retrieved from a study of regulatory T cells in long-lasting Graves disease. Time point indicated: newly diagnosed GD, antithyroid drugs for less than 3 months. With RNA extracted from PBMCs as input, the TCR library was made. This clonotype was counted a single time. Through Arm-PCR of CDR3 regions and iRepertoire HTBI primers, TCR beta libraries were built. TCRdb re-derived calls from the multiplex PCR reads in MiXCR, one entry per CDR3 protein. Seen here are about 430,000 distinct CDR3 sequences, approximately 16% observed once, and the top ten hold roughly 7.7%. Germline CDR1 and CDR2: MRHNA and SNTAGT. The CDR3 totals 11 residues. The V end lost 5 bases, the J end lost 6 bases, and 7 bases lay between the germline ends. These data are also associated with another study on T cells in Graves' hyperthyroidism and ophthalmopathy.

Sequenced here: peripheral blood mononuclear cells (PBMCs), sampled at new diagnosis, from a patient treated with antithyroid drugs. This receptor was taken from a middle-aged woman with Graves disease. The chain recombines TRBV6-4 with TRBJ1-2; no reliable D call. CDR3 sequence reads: CASSTVDGYTF. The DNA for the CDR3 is TGTGCCAGCAGTACAGTTGATGGCTACACCTTC.